This T cell receptor (beta chain) was found in a study of CD8 T cells in Susac syndrome. CD8+ and CD4+ T cells from blood underwent TCR beta sequencing, which was carried out in a high-throughput format. Between the trimmed V and J ends, which lost 3 bases and 6 bases, there was a span of 10 bases. There are 12 residues in the CDR3. Germline CDR1 and CDR2: SQVTM and ANQGSEA. RNA in amounts of roughly 0.5 to 1 ug was reverse transcribed with random hexamers. One entry per CDR3 protein results from TCRdb running MiXCR on the immunoSEQ multiplex PCR reads. The sample lists about 120,000 distinct CDR3 sequences; nearly 96% were seen once.

This sequence originates from a human donor with Susac syndrome. The sample was CD4+ T cells from PBMCs. The chain recombines TRBV29-1 with TRBJ2-3; D is unresolved. The CDR3 loop is CSVDRYGDTQYF. As DNA, the CDR3 is TGCAGCGTTGATCGGTATGGGGATACGCAGTATTTT.